These 30 T cell receptor beta chains originate from one sample sequenced in a study of CD8 T cells in ankylosing spondylitis. MiXCR was run by TCRdb on the 5' RACE reads, yielding one entry per CDR3 protein. This sample has about 360,000 distinct CDR3 sequences, with roughly 15% found just once. The sample was blood, either unsorted or a sorted T cell fraction (not recorded which). The receptors originated from a male donor with ankylosing spondylitis or in good health (not recorded which).

There are a few counts of this clonotype. The chain joins TRBV12-3 or TRBV12-4 to TRBJ2-5; 12 bases line up with TRBD2. The CDR3 totals 15 residues. With 5 bases clipped from V and 4 bases from J, the junction kept 5 bases outside the gene matches. This chain's CDR3 is CASSNGLAGTETQYF. Here the CDR3 DNA reads TGTGCCAGCAGTAACGGACTAGCGGGGACAGAGACCCAGTACTTC.

The gene calls are TRBV3-1 and TRBJ1-2, with TRBD1 matching 10 bases. Per germline, CDR1 LGHDT and CDR2 YNNKEL (reference sequence). The CDR3 has 15 amino acids. V dropped 4 bases and J dropped 2; count of bases not matched to a gene: 4. For the CDR3, the DNA is TGTGCCAGCAGCCCCAGGGACAGGGGCAACTATGGCTACACCTTC. Protein product: CASSPRDRGNYGYTF.

This clonotype was counted a few times. The J gene is TRBJ2-3, the V gene TRBV27; 8 bases agree with TRBD2. J gave up 8 bases and V 1 base, and 17 bases lay outside the gene matches. Germline CDR1 and CDR2: MNHEY and SMNVEV (reference sequence). The CDR3 extends over 18 amino acids. CDR3 residues: CASSLWGPGGAVKGTQYF. The CDR3 bases are TGTGCCAGCAGTTTATGGGGCCCCGGGGGGGCGGTCAAAGGTACGCAGTATTTT.

This sequence joins TRBV4-1 and TRBJ2-7; D is undetermined. The germline V and J ends were trimmed by 2 bases and 3 bases, with 8 bases remaining between them. The CDR3 spans 13 residues. Germline V gives CDR1 MGHRA, CDR2 YSYEKL. CDR3 in amino acids: CASSQSPGYEQYF. CDR3 DNA: TGCGCCAGCAGCCAATCCCCGGGCTACGAGCAGTACTTC.

This clonotype was found a few times. The chain joins TRBV29-1 to TRBJ2-5; the D gene is possibly TRBD2 (6 bases). The germline CDR1 and CDR2 sequences are SQVTM and ANQGSEA. Deletions cut 1 base from V and 4 bases from J, with 7 bases between. There are 12 residues in the CDR3. As DNA, the CDR3 is TGCAGCGTTGAAGCCGGGAGAGAGACCCAGTACTTC. Translated: CSVEAGRETQYF. The whole variable domain, filled in from reference TRBV29-1 and TRBJ2-5, reads SAVISQKPSRDICQRGTSLTIQCQVDSQVTMMFWYRQQPGQSLTLIATANQGSEATYESGFVIDKFPISRPNLTFSTLTVSNMSPEDSSIYLCSVEAGRETQYFGPGTRLLVL.

This clonotype was detected only a few times. V and J are TRBV4-1 and TRBJ1-2, with D possibly TRBD1 on 6 matching bases. V lost 1 base and J 3 bases, leaving 18 bases between the germline ends. The V gene's germline CDR1 is MGHRA and CDR2 YSYEKL. This CDR3 contains 17 residues. CDR3 in DNA: TGCGCCAGCAGCCAAGTATACCGGGGGGCTGGGGACTATGGCTACACCTTC. Protein sequence: CASSQVYRGAGDYGYTF.

This clonotype showed up many times. The chain carries TRBV2 and TRBJ1-4, with D tentatively TRBD1 (6 bases). Trimming removed 8 bases at V and 8 bases at J, with 15 bases between. CDR3 length equals 13 residues. Germline-derived CDR1 and CDR2 are SNHLY and FYNNEI. CDR3 sequence (DNA): TGTGCCAGCCTGTACAGGGCAACGGAAAAACTGTTTTTT. Protein: CASLYRATEKLFF.

The gene calls are TRBV6-1 and TRBJ1-2, with D hard to call. The CDR3 is 14 amino acids. V dropped 7 bases and J dropped 8 bases, with 20 bases sitting between them. Germline values: CDR1 MNHNS, CDR2 SASEGT. CDR3 sequence (DNA): TGTGCCAGCAAACCAGTGGGGATTCCCGAAGGCTACACCTTC. This encodes CASKPVGIPEGYTF.

The rearrangement joins TRBV6-2 or TRBV6-3 to TRBJ2-2; 8 bases match TRBD2. The CDR3 runs to 17 residues. Germline V CDR1 and CDR2: MNHEY, SVGEGT. V lost 2 bases, J lost 4 bases, and 9 bases stayed unmatched. CDR3 bases: TGTGCCAGCAGTTACGAACTCGGGAGGGCCGCCACCGGGGAGCTGTTTTTT. Protein: CASSYELGRAATGELFF.

This clonotype was detected ten times or more. The chain employs TRBV28 and TRBJ2-2, with 12 nucleotides matching TRBD2. J was trimmed by 5 bases and V by 3 bases; bases with no gene match: 4. Germline V CDR1 and CDR2: MDHEN, SYDVKM. The CDR3 runs 16 residues. The DNA for the CDR3 is TGTGCCAGCAGTTTGGTGGGGACTAGCGGGACCGGGGAGCTGTTTTTT. Encoded protein: CASSLVGTSGTGELFF.

This clonotype was found a few times. CDR3: CSAASGYTDTQYF. For the CDR3, the DNA is TGCAGTGCTGCGTCGGGCTACACAGATACGCAGTATTTT. The chain carries TRBV20-1 and TRBJ2-3; D call uncertain. From germline, CDR1 is DFQATT and CDR2 SNEGSKA (reference sequence). The CDR3 runs 13 residues. Trimming left V 5 bases short and J 2 bases short, with 11 bases between.

This clonotype was detected many times. The gene calls are TRBV5-1 and TRBJ2-7; D is unresolved. V gave up 4 bases and J gave up 4 bases, with 18 bases separating them. CDR1 is SGHRS, CDR2 YFSETQ, per germline. The CDR3 has 15 residues. The CDR3 sequence: CASSPTPDTLYEQYF. The CDR3 coding sequence is TGCGCCAGCAGCCCCACACCAGACACCCTATACGAGCAGTACTTC.

This clonotype was counted ten times or more. The rearrangement joins TRBV12-3 or TRBV12-4 to TRBJ1-1; 10 bases fit TRBD1. Trimming took 4 bases from V and 4 from J; bases not matched to a gene: 6. The CDR3 contains 15 residues. CDR3 in amino acids: CASSSRQGAITEAFF. The CDR3 region has the DNA TGTGCCAGCAGTTCCAGACAGGGGGCGATCACTGAAGCTTTCTTT.

The chain is built from TRBV11-2 and TRBJ2-5; D may be TRBD1 (6 bases). V shed 5 bases and J shed 6 bases, with 19 bases lying between them. Germline-derived CDR1 and CDR2 are SGHAT and FQNNGV. The CDR3 is 15 residues long. The CDR3 nucleotides are TGTGCCAGCAGCCCTTCCACAGGGACGCGAAAGACCCAGTACTTC. Translation gives CASSPSTGTRKTQYF.

This clonotype was observed many times. V is TRBV3-1 and J is TRBJ1-3; no clear D gene. The CDR3 loop spans 12 amino acids. Germline CDR1 LGHDT, CDR2 YNNKEL (reference sequence). Deletions cut 11 bases from V and 0 bases from J, with 8 bases between. CDR3 protein: CAVTDSGNTIYF. CDR3 in DNA: TGTGCCGTAACAGACTCTGGAAACACCATATATTTT.

This clonotype was seen a handful of times. The genes are TRBV12-3 or TRBV12-4 and TRBJ2-5; 15 bases are shared with TRBD2. The CDR3 is made up of 16 amino acids. V shed 5 bases and J 5 bases; nucleotides not matched to a gene: 6. CDR3 protein: CASSIPGTSGGETQYF. Written as DNA, the CDR3 is TGTGCCAGCAGTATCCCAGGGACTAGCGGGGGGGAGACCCAGTACTTC.

This clonotype was seen many times. The chain links TRBV7-2 to TRBJ2-3; D is ambiguous. Germline V gene sequence: CDR1 SGHTA, CDR2 FQGNSA. Trimming took off 3 bases at V and 3 bases at J, with 7 bases between the two ends. The CDR3 loop spans 13 amino acids. For the CDR3, the DNA is TGTGCCAGCAGCTTTGTTGCGACAGATACGCAGTATTTT. Amino acids: CASSFVATDTQYF.

The chain uses TRBV3-1 and TRBJ1-5; TRBD1 might be the D (5 bases). The CDR3 is 15 residues long. Germline lookup yields CDR1 LGHDT and CDR2 YNNKEL (reference sequence). V lost 4 bases, J lost 0 bases, and 10 bases lay in between. The CDR3, as DNA: TGTGCCAGCAGCCCTGGGACTGATAGCAATCAGCCCCAGCATTTT. As protein: CASSPGTDSNQPQHF.

This clonotype has only a few counts. The J gene is TRBJ2-7, the V gene TRBV5-1; the D gene is possibly TRBD1 (6 bases). The CDR3 has 14 amino acids. Germline lookup yields CDR1 SGHRS and CDR2 YFSETQ. V dropped 0 bases and J dropped 3 bases, with 10 bases sitting between them. CDR3 amino acids: CASSLEGQNYEQYF. As DNA, the CDR3 is TGCGCCAGCAGCTTGGAAGGACAGAACTACGAGCAGTACTTC.

The V and J genes are TRBV6-5 and TRBJ1-6; D gene uncertain. CDR3 length equals 17 residues. From germline, CDR1 is MNHEY and CDR2 SVGAGI. The ends were cut back, 0 bases at V and 5 bases at J, with 14 bases in the middle. The CDR3 region is CASSYSPSVYDNSPLHF. The CDR3, as DNA: TGTGCCAGCAGTTACTCCCCAAGTGTGTATGATAATTCACCCCTCCACTTT.

This clonotype was counted between two and nine times. The rearrangement uses TRBV10-2 and TRBJ2-7, with TRBD2 matching over 10 bases. The V and J ends lost 8 bases and 1 base, in that order; junction bases with no gene match: 2. The CDR3 extends over 13 amino acids. Germline loops: CDR1 WSHSY, CDR2 SAAADI. The DNA for the CDR3 is TGCGCCAGCGGGACTAGCGTTTCCTACGAGCAGTACTTC. It specifies CASGTSVSYEQYF.

CDR3 sequence (DNA): TGTGCCAGCAGCCCATGGACCCAAGGCTACGAGCAGTACTTC. Amino acid sequence: CASSPWTQGYEQYF. V gene TRBV3-1 combines with J gene TRBJ2-7, with D unresolved. With 4 bases removed from V and 3 bases from J, the gap between germline ends came to 13 bases. The CDR3 length is 14 residues. Germline CDR1 and CDR2: LGHDT and YNNKEL (reference sequence).

Only one count was recorded for this clonotype. V and J are TRBV11-2 and TRBJ2-7; D unresolved. V lost 5 bases, J lost 6 bases, and 14 bases lay in between. CDR3 size: 13 residues. Germline V gives CDR1 SGHAT, CDR2 FQNNGV. The CDR3 region has the DNA TGTGCCAGCAGCCCCCAGAGAGTGTTCGAGCAGTACTTC. Encoded protein: CASSPQRVFEQYF.

The rearrangement uses TRBV10-3 and TRBJ2-3, with D maybe TRBD2 (5 bases). V gave up 9 bases and J gave up 0 bases, with 10 bases separating them. The germline CDR1 and CDR2 sequences are ENHRY and SYGVKD. CDR3 size: 13 residues. The CDR3 protein is CAMTGGSTDTQYF. The CDR3 DNA follows: TGTGCCATGACGGGCGGGAGCACAGATACGCAGTATTTT.

This clonotype is a singleton in its sample. The CDR3 DNA reads TGCAGTGCTAGCAGAGGGGTCGGAAACACCATATATTTT. Translating gives CSASRGVGNTIYF. The chain links TRBV20-1 to TRBJ1-3, with a weak D call TRBD1 (5 bases). Germline V gene lookup returns CDR1 DFQATT and CDR2 SNEGSKA (reference sequence). With 3 bases removed from V and 4 bases from J, the gap between germline ends came to 10 bases. This CDR3 is 13 amino acids long.

The chain uses TRBV20-1 and TRBJ2-7, with a possible D match to TRBD1 (5 bases). V lost 3 bases and J lost 4, with 10 bases in between. Germline V gene sequence: CDR1 DFQATT, CDR2 SNEGSKA (reference sequence). The CDR3 consists of 12 residues. Written as DNA, the CDR3 is TGCAGTGCTAGGCAGGGTGTTTACGAGCAGTACTTC. Translation gives CSARQGVYEQYF.

This clonotype was recorded a few times. The J gene is TRBJ1-6, the V gene TRBV5-1, with 8 bases identical to TRBD1. This CDR3 has 16 amino acids. Per germline, CDR1 SGHRS and CDR2 YFSETQ. V lost 0 bases and J lost 7; bases outside the gene matches: 6. This CDR3 reads CASSLGQGTENSPLHF. The CDR3 DNA sequence: TGCGCCAGCAGCTTGGGACAGGGGACGGAGAATTCACCCCTCCACTTT.

This clonotype was seen only a few times. The chain joins TRBV15 to TRBJ1-5, with D uncertain. Germline V gives CDR1 LNHNV, CDR2 YYDKDF (reference sequence). There are 15 residues in the CDR3. The ends were cut back, 0 bases at V and 6 bases at J, with 12 bases in the middle. CDR3 DNA sequence: TGTGCCACCAGCAGAGATATGGTTACGGGTCAGCCCCAGCATTTT. Encoded protein: CATSRDMVTGQPQHF.

This chain connects TRBV5-1 to TRBJ1-1; TRBD1 is a possible D gene (5 bases). CDR1 and CDR2 (germline): SGHRS, YFSETQ. The CDR3 loop spans 17 amino acids. The V end lost 3 bases, the J end lost 3 bases, and 21 bases lay between the germline ends. The CDR3 spells CASSSLGAGGWDTEAFF. CDR3 sequence (DNA): TGCGCCAGCAGCTCATTAGGTGCTGGGGGGTGGGACACTGAAGCTTTCTTT.

This clonotype has a count of ten or more. The chain combines TRBV7-2 with TRBJ2-7, with D tentatively TRBD1 (6 bases). V was trimmed by 1 base and J by 0 bases, leaving 10 bases between them. Germline V gives CDR1 SGHTA, CDR2 FQGNSA. The CDR3 runs to 15 residues. CDR3 in DNA: TGTGCCAGCAGCTTAGTCGACAGGAGCTCCTACGAGCAGTACTTC. Its translation is CASSLVDRSSYEQYF.